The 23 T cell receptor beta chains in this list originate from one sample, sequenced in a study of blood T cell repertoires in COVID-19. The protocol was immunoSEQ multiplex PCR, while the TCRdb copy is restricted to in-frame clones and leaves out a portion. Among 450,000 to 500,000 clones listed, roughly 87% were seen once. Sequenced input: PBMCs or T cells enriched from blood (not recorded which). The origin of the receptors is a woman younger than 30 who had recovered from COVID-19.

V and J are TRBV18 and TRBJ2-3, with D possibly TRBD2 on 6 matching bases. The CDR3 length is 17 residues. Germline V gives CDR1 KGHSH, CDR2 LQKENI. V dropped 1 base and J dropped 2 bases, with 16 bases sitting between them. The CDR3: CASSPRHGGFNTDTQYF. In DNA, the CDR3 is TGTGCCAGCTCACCACGCCACGGGGGTTTTAACACAGATACGCAGTATTTT.

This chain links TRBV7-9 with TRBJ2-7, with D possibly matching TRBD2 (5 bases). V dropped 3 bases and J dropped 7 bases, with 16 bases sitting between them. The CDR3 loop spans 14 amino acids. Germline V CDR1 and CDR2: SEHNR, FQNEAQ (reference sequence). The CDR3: CASSFSMSAGEQYF. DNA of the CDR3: TGTGCCAGCAGCTTTTCGATGAGTGCGGGTGAGCAGTACTTC.

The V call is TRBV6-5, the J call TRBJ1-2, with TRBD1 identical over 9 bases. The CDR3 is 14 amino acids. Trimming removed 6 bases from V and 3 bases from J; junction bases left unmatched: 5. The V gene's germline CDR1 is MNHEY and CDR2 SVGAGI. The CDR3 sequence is CASSGRQGDYGYTF. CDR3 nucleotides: TGTGCCAGCAGCGGAAGACAGGGGGACTATGGCTACACCTTC.

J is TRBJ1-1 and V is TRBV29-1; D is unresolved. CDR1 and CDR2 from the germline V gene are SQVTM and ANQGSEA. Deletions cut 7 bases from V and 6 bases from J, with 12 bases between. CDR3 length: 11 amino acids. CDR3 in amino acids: CSARSPSEAFF. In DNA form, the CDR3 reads TGCAGCGCCCGAAGCCCTTCTGAAGCTTTCTTT.

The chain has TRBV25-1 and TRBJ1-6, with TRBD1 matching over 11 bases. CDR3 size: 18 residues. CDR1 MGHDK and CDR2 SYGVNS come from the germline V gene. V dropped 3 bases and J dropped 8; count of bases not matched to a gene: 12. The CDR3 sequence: CASSDFPSGTGGDSPLHF. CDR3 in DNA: TGTGCCAGCAGTGATTTCCCCTCCGGGACAGGGGGGGATTCACCCCTCCACTTT.

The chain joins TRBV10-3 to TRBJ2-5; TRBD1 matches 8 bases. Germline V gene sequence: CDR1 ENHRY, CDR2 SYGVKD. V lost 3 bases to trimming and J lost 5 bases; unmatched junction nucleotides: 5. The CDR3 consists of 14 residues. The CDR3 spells CAISEQGGGETQYF. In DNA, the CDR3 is TGTGCCATCAGTGAACAGGGGGGTGGGGAGACCCAGTACTTC.

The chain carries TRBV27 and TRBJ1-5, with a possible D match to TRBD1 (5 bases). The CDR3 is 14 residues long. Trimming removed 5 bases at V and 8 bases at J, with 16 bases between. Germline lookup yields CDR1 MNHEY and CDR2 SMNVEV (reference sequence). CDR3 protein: CASSLRDSGEPQHF. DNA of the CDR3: TGTGCCAGCAGTCTCCGGGACTCCGGGGAGCCCCAGCATTTT.

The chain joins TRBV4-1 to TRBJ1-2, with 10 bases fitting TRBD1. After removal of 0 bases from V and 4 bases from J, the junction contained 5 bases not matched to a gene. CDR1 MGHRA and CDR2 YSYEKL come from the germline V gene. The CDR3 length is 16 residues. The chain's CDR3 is CASSQDGGTGVYGYTF. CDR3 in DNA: TGCGCCAGCAGCCAAGATGGAGGGACAGGGGTCTATGGCTACACCTTC.

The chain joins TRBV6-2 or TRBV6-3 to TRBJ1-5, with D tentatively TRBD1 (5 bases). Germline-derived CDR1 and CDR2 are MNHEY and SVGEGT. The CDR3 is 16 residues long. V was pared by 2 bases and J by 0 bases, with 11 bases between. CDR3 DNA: TGTGCCAGCAGTTACGGAGGAGGGGTTAGCAATCAGCCCCAGCATTTT. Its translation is CASSYGGGVSNQPQHF.

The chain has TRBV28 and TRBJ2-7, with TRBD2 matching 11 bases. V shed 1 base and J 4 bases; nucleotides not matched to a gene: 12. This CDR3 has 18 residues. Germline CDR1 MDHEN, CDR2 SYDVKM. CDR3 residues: CASSLFLRLAGIQYEQYF. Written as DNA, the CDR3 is TGTGCCAGCAGTTTATTTTTGAGACTAGCGGGGATTCAGTACGAGCAGTACTTC.

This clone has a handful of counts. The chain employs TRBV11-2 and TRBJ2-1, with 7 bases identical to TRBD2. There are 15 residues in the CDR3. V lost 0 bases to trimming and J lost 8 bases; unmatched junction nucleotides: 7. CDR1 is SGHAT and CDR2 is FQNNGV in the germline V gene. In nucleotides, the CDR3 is TGTGCCAGCAGCTTAGAGACTGGAGGGAGGGATGAGCAGTTCTTC. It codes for CASSLETGGRDEQFF.

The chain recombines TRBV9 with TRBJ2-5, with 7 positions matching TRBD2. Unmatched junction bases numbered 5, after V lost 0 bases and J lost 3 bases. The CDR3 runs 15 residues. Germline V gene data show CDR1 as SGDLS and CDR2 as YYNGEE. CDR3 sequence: CASSVGRGSEETQYF. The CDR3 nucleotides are TGTGCCAGCAGCGTAGGGCGGGGGTCGGAAGAGACCCAGTACTTC. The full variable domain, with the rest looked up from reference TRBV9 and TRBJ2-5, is DSGVTQTPKHLITATGQRVTLRCSPRSGDLSVYWYQQSLDQGLQFLIQYYNGEERAKGNILERFSAQQFPDLHSELNLSSLELGDSALYFCASSVGRGSEETQYFGPGTRLLVL.

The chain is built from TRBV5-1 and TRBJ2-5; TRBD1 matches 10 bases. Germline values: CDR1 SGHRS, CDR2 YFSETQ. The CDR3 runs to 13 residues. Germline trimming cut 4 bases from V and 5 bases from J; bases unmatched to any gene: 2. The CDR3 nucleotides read TGCGCCAGCAGCCGGGACAGGGGCGAGACCCAGTACTTC. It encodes CASSRDRGETQYF.

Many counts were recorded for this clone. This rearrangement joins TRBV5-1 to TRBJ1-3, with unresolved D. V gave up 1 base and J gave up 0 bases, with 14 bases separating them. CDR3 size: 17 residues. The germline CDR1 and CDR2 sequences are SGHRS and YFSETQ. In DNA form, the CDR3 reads TGCGCCAGCAGCTTGAGCGGGAACATCCGCTCTGGAAACACCATATATTTT. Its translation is CASSLSGNIRSGNTIYF. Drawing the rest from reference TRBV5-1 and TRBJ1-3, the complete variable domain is KAGVTQTPRYLIKTRGQQVTLSCSPISGHRSVSWYQQTPGQGLQFLFEYFSETQRNKGNFPGRFSGRQFSNSRSEMNVSTLELGDSALYLCASSLSGNIRSGNTIYFGEGSWLTVV.

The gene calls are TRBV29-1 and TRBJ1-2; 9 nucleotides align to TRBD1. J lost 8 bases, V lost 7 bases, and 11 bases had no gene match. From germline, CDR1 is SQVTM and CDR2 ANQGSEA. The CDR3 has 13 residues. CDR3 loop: CSALPGQGRGYTF. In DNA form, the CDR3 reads TGCAGCGCCTTACCTGGACAGGGGCGAGGCTACACCTTC.

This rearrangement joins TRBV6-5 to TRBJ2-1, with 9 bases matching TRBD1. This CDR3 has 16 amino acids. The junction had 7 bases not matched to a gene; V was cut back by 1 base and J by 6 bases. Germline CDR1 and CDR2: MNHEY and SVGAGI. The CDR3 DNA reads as TGTGCCAGCAGTTACTTACGCAGGACAGGGGTCAATGAGCAGTTCTTC. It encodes CASSYLRRTGVNEQFF.

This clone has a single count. In nucleotides, the CDR3 is TGTGCCAGCGGGGACAGGGCTAACTCCTACGAGCAGTACTTC. It is translated as CASGDRANSYEQYF. The gene calls are TRBV13 and TRBJ2-7; 9 nucleotides line up with TRBD1. Trimming removed 8 bases from V and 0 bases from J; junction bases left unmatched: 5. This CDR3 has 14 residues. Germline V CDR1 and CDR2: PRHDT, FYEKMQ (reference sequence).

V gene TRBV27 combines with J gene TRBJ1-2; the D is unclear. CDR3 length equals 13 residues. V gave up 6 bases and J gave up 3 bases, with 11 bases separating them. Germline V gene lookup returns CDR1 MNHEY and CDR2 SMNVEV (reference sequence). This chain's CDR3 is CASRLREDYGYTF. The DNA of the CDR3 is TGTGCCAGCAGGCTGAGGGAGGACTATGGCTACACCTTC.

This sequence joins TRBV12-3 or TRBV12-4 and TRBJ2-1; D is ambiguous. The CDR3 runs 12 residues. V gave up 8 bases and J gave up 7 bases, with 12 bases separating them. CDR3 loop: CASGSRRNEQFF. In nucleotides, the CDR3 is TGTGCCAGCGGCTCACGGCGGAATGAGCAGTTCTTC.

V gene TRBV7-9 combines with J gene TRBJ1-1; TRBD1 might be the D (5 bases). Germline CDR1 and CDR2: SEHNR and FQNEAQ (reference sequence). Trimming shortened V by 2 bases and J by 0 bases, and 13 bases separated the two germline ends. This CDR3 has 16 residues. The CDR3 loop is CASSLKGWGMNTEAFF. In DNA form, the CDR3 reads TGTGCCAGCAGCTTAAAGGGGTGGGGAATGAACACTGAAGCTTTCTTT.

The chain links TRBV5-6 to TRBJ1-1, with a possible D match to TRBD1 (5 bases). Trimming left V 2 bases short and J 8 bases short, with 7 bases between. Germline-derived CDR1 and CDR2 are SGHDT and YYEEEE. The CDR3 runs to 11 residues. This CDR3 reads CASSFGGEAFF. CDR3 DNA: TGTGCCAGCAGCTTCGGGGGGGAAGCTTTCTTT.

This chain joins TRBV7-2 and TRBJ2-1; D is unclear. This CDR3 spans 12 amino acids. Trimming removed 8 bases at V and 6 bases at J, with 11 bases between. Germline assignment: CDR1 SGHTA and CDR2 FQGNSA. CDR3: CASREVPNEQFF. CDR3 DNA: TGTGCCAGCCGCGAAGTACCCAATGAGCAGTTCTTC.

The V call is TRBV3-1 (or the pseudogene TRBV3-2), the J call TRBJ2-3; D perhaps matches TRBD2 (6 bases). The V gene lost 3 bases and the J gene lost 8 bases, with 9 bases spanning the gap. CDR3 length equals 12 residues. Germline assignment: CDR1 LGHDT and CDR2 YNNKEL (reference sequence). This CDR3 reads CASSHQEGTQYF. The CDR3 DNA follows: TGTGCCAGCAGCCATCAGGAGGGTACGCAGTATTTT.